The 20 T cell receptor beta chains given below trace back to one sample, sequenced in a study of cytomegalovirus exposure and HLA in healthy donors. The PCR contained 60 Vbeta and 13 Jbeta primers. The table came from immunoSEQ multiplex PCR; TCRdb's copy has only in-frame clones and leaves some out. The sample carries about 160,000 clones, roughly 79% recorded once. The sample comprised PBMCs. Receptors originate from a woman aged 45 to 65 in good health and CMV-seropositive.

This chain links TRBV6-1 with TRBJ1-3; D is perhaps TRBD1 (6 bases). This CDR3 is built from 16 residues. Germline CDR1 reads MNHNS; CDR2 reads SASEGT. The V and J ends lost 2 bases and 0 bases respectively, with 11 bases between them. CDR3 sequence reads: CASSERGGSSGNTIYF. The CDR3 nucleotides read TGTGCCAGCAGTGAAAGGGGGGGCAGCTCTGGAAACACCATATATTTT.

The chain has TRBV9 and TRBJ2-1; TRBD2 agrees at 10 bases. Trimming removed 0 bases from V and 7 bases from J; junction bases left unmatched: 4. Germline CDR1 SGDLS, CDR2 YYNGEE. The CDR3 has 15 residues. The CDR3 spells CASSVALAGHNEQFF. DNA of the CDR3: TGTGCCAGCAGCGTAGCACTAGCGGGGCATAATGAGCAGTTCTTC.

The gene calls are TRBV27 and TRBJ2-7; D may be TRBD2 (5 bases). Germline CDR1 and CDR2: MNHEY and SMNVEV (reference sequence). This CDR3 comprises 16 residues. V shed 2 bases and J shed 3 bases, with 17 bases lying between them. The CDR3 nucleotides are TGTGCCAGCAGTTTACGGTTTGGGCAGCGGAACTACGAGCAGTACTTC. It specifies CASSLRFGQRNYEQYF.

V and J are TRBV18 and TRBJ2-1; D is undetermined. V shed 0 bases and J shed 0 bases, with 3 bases lying between them. The CDR3 totals 14 residues. CDR1 is KGHSH, CDR2 LQKENI, per germline. The CDR3 protein is CASSPPSSYNEQFF. DNA for the CDR3: TGTGCCAGCTCACCACCGAGCTCCTACAATGAGCAGTTCTTC.

The chain is built from TRBV7-9 and TRBJ2-7; TRBD1 matches at 11 bases. Trimming cost V 1 base and J 5 bases; bases outside gene matches: 4. Germline V CDR1 and CDR2: SEHNR, FQNEAQ (reference sequence). The CDR3 extends over 15 amino acids. The chain's CDR3 is CASSLGTGGLHEQYF. The CDR3 DNA sequence: TGTGCCAGCAGCTTAGGGACAGGGGGCCTACACGAGCAGTACTTC.

This clone was found a few times. The rearrangement uses TRBV7-2 and TRBJ2-1, with 8 bases lining up with TRBD2. Germline CDR1 SGHTA, CDR2 FQGNSA. Trimming cost V 4 bases and J 8 bases; bases outside gene matches: 7. This CDR3 spans 14 amino acids. The CDR3 region is CASSYWTSIDEQFF. CDR3 DNA sequence: TGTGCCAGCAGCTATTGGACTAGCATCGATGAGCAGTTCTTC.

This rearrangement joins TRBV18 to TRBJ2-1; maybe TRBD2 (5 bases). This CDR3 comprises 15 residues. V lost 2 bases and J lost 0, with 8 bases in between. CDR1 and CDR2 from the germline V gene are KGHSH and LQKENI. The DNA of the CDR3 is TGTGCCAGCTCACCAACGGGAAGCTCCTACAATGAGCAGTTCTTC. Translating gives CASSPTGSSYNEQFF.

This clone occurred a few times. V usage is TRBV6-1 and J usage is TRBJ1-1, with 8 bases identical to TRBD1. The length of the CDR3 is 13 residues. Germline V lookup: CDR1 MNHNS, CDR2 SASEGT. The trim removed 0 bases at V and 6 bases at J, leaving 0 bases unmatched. CDR3 residues: CASSEAGQAEAFF. The CDR3, as DNA: TGTGCCAGCAGTGAAGCGGGACAGGCTGAAGCTTTCTTT.

The chain couples TRBV14 to TRBJ1-4; D unclear. In germline, CDR1 is SGHDN, CDR2 FVKESK. This CDR3 has 13 residues. Trimming pared 8 bases from V and 1 base from J, leaving 8 bases between. This CDR3 reads CASAVGTNEKLFF. Written as DNA, the CDR3 is TGTGCCAGCGCGGTAGGAACTAATGAAAAACTGTTTTTT.

This clone was seen a handful of times. The J gene is TRBJ2-3, the V gene TRBV10-3; 10 positions agree with TRBD2. V shed 10 bases and J 6 bases; nucleotides not matched to a gene: 13. Germline assignment: CDR1 ENHRY and CDR2 SYGVKD. The CDR3 is made up of 15 amino acids. The CDR3 DNA sequence: TGTGCCACCCAGCGGGGACTAGCGATAGGGGATACGCAGTATTTT. Translation gives CATQRGLAIGDTQYF.

This clone appeared a few times. This chain links TRBV5-5 with TRBJ2-3, with TRBD2 matching 8 bases. The CDR3 has 15 residues. V was pared by 5 bases and J by 2 bases, with 7 bases of the junction left unmatched. Germline lookup yields CDR1 SGHKS and CDR2 YYEKEE (reference sequence). The CDR3 loop reads CASSGTRTNTDTQYF. CDR3 DNA: TGTGCCAGCAGTGGGACTAGGACCAACACAGATACGCAGTATTTT.

The V gene is TRBV9, the J gene TRBJ2-5; 7 nucleotides match TRBD2. Trimming at V came to 4 bases and at J to 1 base, leaving 10 bases not matched to a gene. The germline V gene has CDR1 SGDLS and CDR2 YYNGEE. The CDR3 spans 16 residues. The DNA for the CDR3 is TGTGCCAGCAGCCCGGGGGGAGGGGCCGTCCAAGAGACCCAGTACTTC. It codes for CASSPGGGAVQETQYF.

This clone was counted once. The rearrangement joins TRBV7-6 to TRBJ2-3; TRBD1 aligns across 9 bases. The germline CDR1 and CDR2 sequences are SGHVS and FNYEAQ. Unmatched junction bases numbered 14, after V lost 6 bases and J lost 4 bases. The CDR3 sequence is 17 residues long. In DNA, the CDR3 is TGTGCCAGCAGTCCTTACATTACAGGGGGCGTATCAGATACGCAGTATTTT. As protein: CASSPYITGGVSDTQYF.

The chain uses TRBV27 and TRBJ2-7; 8 bases line up with TRBD1. Germline values: CDR1 MNHEY, CDR2 SMNVEV (reference sequence). The CDR3 sequence is 13 residues long. J gave up 5 bases and V 4 bases, and 4 bases lay outside the gene matches. CDR3: CASSSMTGDEQYF. Written as DNA, the CDR3 is TGTGCCAGCAGTTCTATGACAGGGGACGAGCAGTACTTC.

The chain uses TRBV28 and TRBJ2-1; D call uncertain. Germline assignment: CDR1 MDHEN and CDR2 SYDVKM. V lost 3 bases and J 12 bases, leaving 12 bases between the germline ends. The CDR3 length is 12 residues. The CDR3 region is CASSFTSRRQFF. The CDR3 coding sequence is TGTGCCAGCAGTTTCACGAGCCGAAGGCAGTTCTTC.

On this clone itself: One junction end disagrees with the germline gene, perhaps due to a read error. This chain connects TRBV7-7 to TRBJ2-3; D uncertain. Germline CDR1 SSHAT, CDR2 FNYEAQ (reference sequence). This CDR3 has 13 amino acids. CDR3 sequence reads: CASSLGPTDTQYF. In DNA, the CDR3 is TGTGCTAGCAGCCTTGGGCCTACAGATACGCAGTATTTT.

The table lists this clone with a few counts. The chain recombines TRBV4-3 with TRBJ2-2; 8 nucleotides align to TRBD2. Germline V CDR1 and CDR2: LGHNA, YSLEER. The length of the CDR3 is 15 residues. Trimming removed 0 bases from V and 6 bases from J; junction bases left unmatched: 3. The CDR3 loop reads CASSQDSSGAGELFF. CDR3 nucleotides: TGCGCCAGCAGCCAAGATAGTAGCGGGGCCGGGGAGCTGTTTTTT.

The genes are TRBV9 and TRBJ2-5; D may be TRBD2 (6 bases). V lost 0 bases to trimming and J lost 1 base, with 13 bases between them. Per the germline V gene, CDR1 is SGDLS and CDR2 is YYNGEE. There are 16 residues in the CDR3. This CDR3 is CASSVGLGLGQETQYF. The DNA for the CDR3 is TGTGCCAGCAGCGTAGGTCTGGGACTGGGCCAAGAGACCCAGTACTTC.

The V gene is TRBV2, the J gene TRBJ2-7; a weak D match, TRBD2 (5 bases). CDR1 and CDR2 from the germline V gene are SNHLY and FYNNEI. The CDR3 runs 12 residues. CDR3 DNA: TGTGCGACATCGGGGTCCTCGTACGAGCAGTACTTC. Residues: CATSGSSYEQYF.

V is TRBV9 and J is TRBJ1-2; D remains unclear. Between the trimmed V and J ends, which lost 0 bases and 0 bases, there was a span of 12 bases. The CDR3 has 16 residues. Germline assignment: CDR1 SGDLS and CDR2 YYNGEE. The CDR3 DNA follows: TGTGCCAGCAGCGTAGCTGCGATAAGCCCTAACTATGGCTACACCTTC. This encodes CASSVAAISPNYGYTF.